One sample yielded the 23 T cell receptor beta chains listed below, sequenced in a study of cytomegalovirus exposure and HLA in healthy donors. The PCR contained 60 Vbeta and 13 Jbeta primers. Profiled with immunoSEQ multiplex PCR; TCRdb holds only in-frame clones, not every one. This sample contains some 53,000 clones. The sequencing input was PBMCs. All receptors come from a woman aged 60-70 years in good health and CMV-seropositive.

The chain couples TRBV7-9 to TRBJ1-2; TRBD1 matches at 8 bases. The ends lost 5 bases at V and 8 bases at J; junction bases unmatched: 13. CDR3 length: 15 residues. Germline CDR1 is SEHNR and CDR2 is FQNEAQ (reference sequence). The CDR3 loop is CASSASPGGASGYTF. The CDR3, as DNA: TGTGCCAGCAGCGCAAGCCCAGGGGGCGCAAGCGGCTACACCTTC.

The chain is built from TRBV5-1 and TRBJ1-2, with a tentative D call TRBD1 (5 bases). CDR1 SGHRS and CDR2 YFSETQ come from the germline V gene. V gave up 2 bases and J gave up 8 bases, with 10 bases separating them. The CDR3 spans 12 residues. The CDR3 sequence is CASSFQGGGYTF. The CDR3 DNA sequence: TGCGCCAGCAGCTTTCAGGGTGGAGGCTACACCTTC.

The chain combines TRBV5-1 with TRBJ2-3; 8 bases align to TRBD2. CDR1 SGHRS and CDR2 YFSETQ come from the germline V gene. J was trimmed by 1 base and V by 4 bases; bases with no gene match: 5. This CDR3 has 15 amino acids. The CDR3 sequence is CASSPAGAGTDTQYF. CDR3 bases: TGCGCCAGCAGCCCAGCGGGGGCCGGCACAGATACGCAGTATTTT.

The chain joins TRBV29-1 to TRBJ2-7; D possibly corresponds to TRBD1 (5 bases). Germline V gives CDR1 SQVTM, CDR2 ANQGSEA. V lost 0 bases to trimming and J lost 7 bases, with 10 bases between them. The CDR3 totals 12 residues. The CDR3 is CSVEDIGAEQYF. Here the CDR3 DNA reads TGCAGCGTTGAAGATATAGGGGCAGAGCAGTACTTC.

This chain links TRBV6-6 with TRBJ1-3; D unclear. CDR3 length equals 15 residues. Trimming pared 0 bases from V and 2 bases from J, leaving 8 bases between. The germline gives CDR1 MNHNY, CDR2 SVGAGI (reference sequence). CDR3 region: CASSYSGSTGNTIYF. The CDR3, as DNA: TGTGCCAGCAGTTACTCCGGGAGCACTGGAAACACCATATATTTT.

The V and J genes are TRBV13 and TRBJ2-7; 11 nucleotides align to TRBD1. Trimming at V came to 4 bases and at J to 3 bases, leaving 5 bases not matched to a gene. The CDR3 is 15 residues long. The germline V gene has CDR1 PRHDT and CDR2 FYEKMQ (reference sequence). The CDR3, as DNA: TGTGCCAGCAGCTCCGAGGACAGGGGGCTCTACGAGCAGTACTTC. Its protein is CASSSEDRGLYEQYF. Variable domain in full (rest from reference TRBV13 and TRBJ2-7): AAGVIQSPRHLIKEKRETATLKCYPIPRHDTVYWYQQGPGQDPQFLISFYEKMQSDKGSIPDRFSAQQFSDYHSELNMSSLELGDSALYFCASSSEDRGLYEQYFGPGTRLTVT.

CDR3 loop: CAISEVTTKDTLYTF. The DNA for the CDR3 is TGTGCCATCAGTGAGGTAACGACGAAGGACACCCTCTACACCTTC. The chain links TRBV10-3 to TRBJ1-2; perhaps TRBD1 as D (5 bases). Germline CDR1 reads ENHRY; CDR2 reads SYGVKD. The CDR3 spans 15 residues. V was cut by 2 bases and J by 10 bases, with 20 bases left in between.

The V gene is TRBV6-5, the J gene TRBJ2-7; perhaps TRBD2 as D (5 bases). This CDR3 is 15 amino acids long. V was shortened by 9 bases and J by 3 bases, with 21 bases between the two germline ends. From germline, CDR1 is MNHEY and CDR2 SVGAGI. This CDR3 is CASLPLAGVNYEQYF. The CDR3 DNA sequence: TGTGCCAGTTTACCCCTGGCGGGCGTCAACTACGAGCAGTACTTC.

V usage is TRBV19 and J usage is TRBJ1-1; the D gene is possibly TRBD1 (5 bases). CDR1 is LNHDA, CDR2 SQIVND, per germline (reference sequence). Trimming left V 6 bases short and J 2 bases short, with 10 bases between. The CDR3 totals 13 residues. The CDR3: CASRRTPNTEAFF. CDR3 DNA: TGTGCCAGTAGGCGGACACCTAACACTGAAGCTTTCTTT. The full variable domain, its missing parts supplied by reference TRBV19 and TRBJ1-1, is DGGITQSPKYLFRKEGQNVTLSCEQNLNHDAMYWYRQDPGQGLRLIYYSQIVNDFQKGDIAEGYSVSREKKESFPLTVTSAQKNPTAFYLCASRRTPNTEAFFGQGTRLTVV.

The rearrangement links TRBV2 to TRBJ1-1; weak D call: TRBD1 (6 bases). Germline V lookup: CDR1 SNHLY, CDR2 FYNNEI. This CDR3 is 15 amino acids long. V lost 7 bases and J 0 bases, leaving 15 bases between the germline ends. CDR3: CASNREITLNTEAFF. The CDR3 DNA reads as TGTGCCAGCAACAGGGAGATCACCTTGAACACTGAAGCTTTCTTT.

The chain links TRBV4-1 to TRBJ2-1; 8 positions match TRBD1. The CDR3 is 15 residues long. Germline values: CDR1 MGHRA, CDR2 YSYEKL. Unmatched junction bases numbered 6, after V lost 3 bases and J lost 5 bases. The CDR3 nucleotides are TGCGCCAGCAGCCAGGGCAGGACAGGGCACAATGAGCAGTTCTTC. Translating gives CASSQGRTGHNEQFF.

The chain carries TRBV6-5 and TRBJ1-5; possibly TRBD1 for D (5 bases). V gave up 2 bases and J gave up 1 base, with 12 bases separating them. Germline-derived CDR1 and CDR2 are MNHEY and SVGAGI. This CDR3 has 16 residues. The CDR3 loop is CASSYRPGSSNQPQHF. In nucleotides, the CDR3 is TGTGCCAGCAGTTACCGCCCAGGGTCCAGCAATCAGCCCCAGCATTTT.

The gene calls are TRBV2 and TRBJ2-7, with D unclear. Trimming took off 1 base at V and 0 bases at J, with 7 bases between the two ends. CDR1 and CDR2 (germline): SNHLY, FYNNEI. The CDR3 extends over 14 amino acids. CDR3 in amino acids: CASSEGPGSYEQYF. CDR3 sequence (DNA): TGTGCCAGCAGTGAAGGCCCGGGCTCCTACGAGCAGTACTTC.

V is TRBV4-3 and J is TRBJ1-1; unclear D gene. This CDR3 contains 15 residues. Germline lookup yields CDR1 LGHNA and CDR2 YSLEER. V dropped 4 bases and J dropped 2 bases, with 14 bases sitting between them. The DNA of the CDR3 is TGCGCCAGCAGCCGGAAAACAGATCCTAACACTGAAGCTTTCTTT. The encoded protein is CASSRKTDPNTEAFF.

The chain combines TRBV6-5 with TRBJ2-1; D perhaps matches TRBD1 (5 bases). V lost 7 bases to trimming and J lost 8 bases, with 21 bases between them. Germline assignment: CDR1 MNHEY and CDR2 SVGAGI. The length of the CDR3 is 15 residues. The chain's CDR3 is CASTSPPQGRHEQFF. CDR3 DNA: TGTGCCAGCACCTCTCCCCCCCAGGGTCGGCATGAGCAGTTCTTC.

The V and J genes are TRBV10-2 and TRBJ1-1, with 8 bases that match TRBD1. V trimming: 6 bases; J trimming: 4 bases; junction bases outside the gene matches: 7. CDR3 length equals 14 residues. Germline V gene lookup returns CDR1 WSHSY and CDR2 SAAADI. This CDR3 is CASSPDRVGTEAFF. The DNA for the CDR3 is TGCGCCAGCAGCCCGGACAGGGTAGGCACTGAAGCTTTCTTT.

The V and J genes are TRBV27 and TRBJ2-3; TRBD1 might be the D (7 bases). V lost 6 bases, J lost 4 bases, and 14 bases lay in between. CDR3 length: 14 residues. CDR1 and CDR2 from the germline V gene are MNHEY and SMNVEV (reference sequence). CDR3 in amino acids: CASRRTGGADTQYF. The CDR3 nucleotides are TGTGCCAGCAGGAGGACAGGAGGGGCAGATACGCAGTATTTT.

V gene TRBV6-1 combines with J gene TRBJ2-7; 11 bases fit TRBD1. The CDR3 is 12 residues long. Looked up from germline, CDR1 is MNHNS and CDR2 is SASEGT. V shed 8 bases, J shed 6 bases, and the junction held 3 bases outside the gene matches. The CDR3 bases are TGTGCCAGCGGACAGGGGGCGCGCGAGCAGTACTTC. Protein: CASGQGAREQYF.

The V call is TRBV19, the J call TRBJ2-7; D perhaps matches TRBD2 (7 bases). From germline, CDR1 is LNHDA and CDR2 SQIVND (reference sequence). The V and J ends lost 6 bases and 5 bases respectively, with 14 bases between them. This CDR3 is 13 amino acids long. This chain's CDR3 is CASSGLGGHEQYF. The CDR3 DNA is TGTGCCAGTAGCGGGCTCGGGGGGCACGAGCAGTACTTC.

This sequence joins TRBV29-1 and TRBJ2-1, with D perhaps matching TRBD2 (7 bases). Trimming removed 7 bases from V and 10 bases from J, with 23 bases in between. Germline V lookup: CDR1 SQVTM, CDR2 ANQGSEA. This CDR3 spans 14 amino acids. The DNA of the CDR3 is TGCAGCGGGGGAGGGGGAAGAGTGGTAGGCGAGCAGTTCTTC. Its translation: CSGGGGRVVGEQFF.

Comments on this clone: Other DNA sequences in the sample encode the same CDR3. The rearrangement joins TRBV6-1 to TRBJ2-1, with 8 bases aligning to TRBD2. The length of the CDR3 is 15 residues. The junction had 10 bases not matched to a gene; V was cut back by 7 bases and J by 5 bases. Germline V gene sequence: CDR1 MNHNS, CDR2 SASEGT. DNA for the CDR3: TGTGCCAGCACACGGGGGGGCCCTCTCGACAATGAGCAGTTCTTC. Translated: CASTRGGPLDNEQFF.

The chain recombines TRBV5-1 with TRBJ2-5; TRBD2 matches at 8 bases. Germline loops: CDR1 SGHRS, CDR2 YFSETQ. The CDR3 loop spans 17 amino acids. V shed 4 bases, J shed 1 base, and the junction held 12 bases outside the gene matches. The CDR3 sequence is CASSGAGGGGIQETQYF. CDR3 sequence (DNA): TGCGCCAGCAGCGGGGCGGGCGGCGGGGGGATCCAAGAGACCCAGTACTTC.

As concerns this clone: Different DNA sequences within this sample yield the same CDR3. This chain uses TRBV6-5 with TRBJ1-6, with a weak D call TRBD1 (6 bases). Germline loops: CDR1 MNHEY, CDR2 SVGAGI. This CDR3 region has 15 residues. The V end was cut by 0 bases, the J end by 8 bases, with 11 bases between. The CDR3 region has the DNA TGTGCCAGCAGTTACTCGATACAGGGTGATTCACCCCTCCACTTT. Amino acid sequence: CASSYSIQGDSPLHF.